These T cell receptor beta chains were read from a single sample in a study of long-term antiretroviral therapy in people with HIV. Here immunoSEQ multiplex PCR was the method, and the copy in TCRdb shows in-frame clones only, minus some. Among about 14,000 clones listed, over 65% were seen once. This material consisted of unsorted PBMCs, taken 1.3 years before starting antiretroviral therapy. The receptors come from a man aged 35-49 years with HIV. Each CDR3 is given with its conserved first and last residue. Each record gives: D gene, J gene, clone size, V gene, CDR3 protein, CDR3 DNA. D genes are given only for firm matches. Clone sizes are given selectively: once, few, many, or a class where the clone is expanded.

.,TRBJ2-2,.,TRBV6-1,CASSLHRETGELFF,TGTGCCAGCAGTCTACACAGGGAAACCGGGGAGCTGTTTTTT
.,TRBJ1-1,.,TRBV28,CASIPPGGNTEAFF,TGTGCCAGCATCCCTCCGGGAGGGAACACTGAAGCTTTCTTT
TRBD1,TRBJ2-4,.,TRBV10-3,CAISNPGQTTGNIQYF,TGTGCCATCAGCAACCCGGGACAGACCACCGGAAACATTCAGTACTTC
.,TRBJ1-4,few,TRBV4-1,CASSQGTEKLFF,TGCGCCAGCAGCCAAGGGACAGAAAAACTGTTTTTT
.,TRBJ1-5,.,TRBV10-3,CAISAGQSNQPQHF,TGTGCCATCAGTGCTGGACAGAGCAATCAGCCCCAGCATTTT
TRBD1,TRBJ1-6,.,TRBV5-1,CASSLEQGGGYSPLHF,TGCGCCAGCAGCTTGGAACAGGGGGGAGGATATTCACCCCTCCACTTT
TRBD1,TRBJ1-1,.,TRBV27,CASSLFVGTGNEAFF,TGTGCCAGCAGTTTATTTGTCGGGACAGGTAATGAAGCTTTCTTT
TRBD1,TRBJ2-4,.,TRBV13,CASSFSGQGKNIQYF,TGTGCCAGCAGCTTTAGTGGACAGGGAAAAAACATTCAGTACTTC
TRBD1,TRBJ1-1,once,TRBV5-1,CASSLNRGGTEAFF,TGCGCCAGCAGCCTGAACAGGGGAGGCACTGAAGCTTTCTTT
.,TRBJ2-3,.,TRBV6-4,CASSDVKADTQYF,TGTGCCAGCAGTGACGTAAAGGCAGATACGCAGTATTTT
TRBD2,TRBJ2-5,.,TRBV5-8,CASSLRGGSIETQYF,TGTGCCAGCAGCTTGCGCGGGGGTTCCATTGAGACCCAGTACTTC
.,TRBJ1-1,.,TRBV30,CAWSVATYTEAFF,TGTGCCTGGAGTGTAGCCACGTACACTGAAGCTTTCTTT
.,TRBJ2-2,.,TRBV7-9,CASSLVGINTGELFF,TGTGCCAGCAGCTTAGTAGGGATTAACACCGGGGAGCTGTTTTTT
.,TRBJ1-3,.,TRBV19,CASTDVGAKRNTIYF,TGTGCCAGTACCGATGTGGGGGCTAAGAGAAACACCATATATTTT
TRBD1,TRBJ1-2,.,TRBV6-5,CASSSTGEVSYGYTF,TGTGCCAGCAGTTCGACAGGGGAGGTTAGCTATGGCTACACCTTC
TRBD1,TRBJ2-7,.,TRBV10-3,CAISEGRQGTYEQYF,TGTGCCATCAGTGAAGGGAGACAGGGCACCTACGAGCAGTACTTC
.,TRBJ1-4,.,TRBV5-6,CASSPDRRTLNEKLFF,TGTGCCAGCAGCCCCGACCGACGGACCCTTAATGAAAAACTGTTTTTT
TRBD1,TRBJ2-7,.,TRBV5-1,CASSLLSGQGAIEYF,TGCGCCAGCAGCTTATTGTCGGGACAGGGGGCAATTGAGTACTTC
.,TRBJ1-1,once,TRBV5-3,CARSNVNTEAFF,TGTGCCAGAAGCAACGTAAACACTGAAGCTTTCTTT
.,TRBJ1-6,few,TRBV27,CASSYGVGSPLHF,TGTGCCAGCAGCTACGGGGTCGGTTCACCCCTCCACTTT
TRBD1,TRBJ2-5,.,TRBV27,CASSLSVQGETQYF,TGTGCCAGCAGTTTATCCGTACAGGGGGAGACCCAGTACTTC
.,TRBJ2-3,.,TRBV7-2,CASSDPGTDTQYF,TGTGCCAGTTCCGACCCGGGGACAGATACGCAGTATTTT
.,TRBJ1-2,.,TRBV5-6,CASSWGREDYGYTF,TGTGCCAGCAGCTGGGGCAGGGAAGACTATGGCTACACCTTC
TRBD1,TRBJ1-5,.,TRBV18,CANSPGGSGQPQHF,TGTGCCAACTCACCAGGGGGCAGTGGTCAGCCCCAGCATTTT
.,TRBJ1-2,.,TRBV7-9,CASSLEGGANYGYTF,TGTGCCAGCAGCTTAGAAGGGGGAGCTAACTATGGCTACACCTTC
TRBD1,TRBJ1-2,.,TRBV19,CASSPTGARDYGYTF,TGTGCCAGTAGTCCTACAGGGGCGCGGGACTATGGCTACACCTTC
.,TRBJ2-2,.,TRBV18,CASSPLGNTGELFF,TGTGCCAGCTCACCACTCGGGAACACCGGGGAGCTGTTTTTT
.,TRBJ2-1,.,TRBV6-6,CASSYSSGAPYNEQFF,TGTGCCAGCAGTTACTCATCGGGGGCCCCCTACAATGAGCAGTTCTTC
TRBD1,TRBJ2-2,few,TRBV10-1,CASSAGTGVGELFF,TGCGCCAGCAGCGCCGGGACAGGGGTTGGGGAGCTGTTTTTT